This T cell receptor beta chain is from a study of blood T cell repertoires in COVID-19. Looking at the study overall: Collection of acute and convalescent COVID-19 samples took place in the United States, Italy and Spain.

Authors' processing steps: Nucleated cell counts were estimated from reference gene primer amplification. Sequenced by immunoSEQ multiplex PCR; TCRdb stores in-frame clones only, minus some. The DNA gave D and trimming, while V, J and clone size come from that table. This repertoire shows around 60,000 clones, 65% to 75% found once; its top ten account for over 25%. CDR1 is MNHEY and CDR2 is SVGEGT in the germline V gene. Trimming took 0 bases from V and 3 from J, leaving 9 bases between them. This CDR3 contains 14 residues. The clonotype was recovered from a woman older than 75 with acute or convalescent COVID-19. The material sequenced was peripheral blood. The chain uses TRBV6-2 or TRBV6-3 and TRBJ2-7; D unclear. Here the CDR3 reads CASSYSEVGYEQYF. The CDR3 DNA reads TGTGCCAGCAGTTACTCCGAAGTCGGCTACGAGCAGTACTTC.